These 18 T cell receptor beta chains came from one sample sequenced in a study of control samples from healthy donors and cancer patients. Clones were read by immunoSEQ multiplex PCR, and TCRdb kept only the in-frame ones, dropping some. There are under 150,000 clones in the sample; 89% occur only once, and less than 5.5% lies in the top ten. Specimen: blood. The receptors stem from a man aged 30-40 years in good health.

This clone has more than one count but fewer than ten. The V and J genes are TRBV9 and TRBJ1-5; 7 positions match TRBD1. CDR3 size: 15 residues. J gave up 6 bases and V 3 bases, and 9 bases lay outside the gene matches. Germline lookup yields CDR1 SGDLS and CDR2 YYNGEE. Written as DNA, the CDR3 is TGTGCCAGCAGCGAGAGGGGACAGAGCGTTCAGCCCCAGCATTTT. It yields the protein CASSERGQSVQPQHF.

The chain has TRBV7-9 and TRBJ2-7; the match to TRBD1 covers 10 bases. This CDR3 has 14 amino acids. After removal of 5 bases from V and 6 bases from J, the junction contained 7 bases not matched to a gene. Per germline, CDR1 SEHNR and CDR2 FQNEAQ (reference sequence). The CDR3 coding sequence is TGTGCCAGCAGCCGTCCCGGGACAGGGGTCGAGCAGTACTTC. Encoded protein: CASSRPGTGVEQYF.

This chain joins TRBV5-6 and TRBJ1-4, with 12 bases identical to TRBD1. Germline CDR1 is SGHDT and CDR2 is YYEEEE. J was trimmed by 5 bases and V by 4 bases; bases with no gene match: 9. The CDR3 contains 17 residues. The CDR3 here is CASSGRGQGAVNEKLFF. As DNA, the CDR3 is TGTGCCAGCAGCGGGCGGGGACAGGGGGCGGTGAATGAAAAACTGTTTTTT.

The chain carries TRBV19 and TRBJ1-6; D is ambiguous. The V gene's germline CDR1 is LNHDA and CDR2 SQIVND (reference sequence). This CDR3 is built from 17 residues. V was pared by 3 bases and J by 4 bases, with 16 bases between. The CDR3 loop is CASSMLPGPGYNSPLHF. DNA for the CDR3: TGTGCCAGTAGTATGTTACCCGGACCGGGGTATAATTCACCCCTCCACTTT.

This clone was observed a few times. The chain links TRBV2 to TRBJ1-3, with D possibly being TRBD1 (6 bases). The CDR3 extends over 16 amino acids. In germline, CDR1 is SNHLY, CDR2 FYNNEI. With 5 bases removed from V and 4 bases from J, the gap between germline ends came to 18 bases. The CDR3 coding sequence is TGTGCCAGCAGTCAATTGGGGGGGGCAGCAGGAAACACCATATATTTT. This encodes CASSQLGGAAGNTIYF.

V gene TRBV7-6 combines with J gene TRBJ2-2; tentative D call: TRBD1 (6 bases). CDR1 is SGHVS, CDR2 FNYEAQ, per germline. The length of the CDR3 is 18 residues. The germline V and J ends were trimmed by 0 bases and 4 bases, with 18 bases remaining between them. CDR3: CASSLAGPGGTFTGELFF. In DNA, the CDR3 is TGTGCCAGCAGCTTAGCGGGGCCGGGTGGGACATTCACCGGGGAGCTGTTTTTT.

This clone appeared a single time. In nucleotides, the CDR3 is TGTGCCAGCAGCTGGGGACAGGGGGTGACAGATACGCAGTATTTT. Amino acids: CASSWGQGVTDTQYF. The chain is built from TRBV7-2 and TRBJ2-3; 11 nucleotides match TRBD1. The CDR3 sequence is 15 residues long. V dropped 4 bases and J dropped 3; count of bases not matched to a gene: 3. Germline assignment: CDR1 SGHTA and CDR2 FQGNSA.

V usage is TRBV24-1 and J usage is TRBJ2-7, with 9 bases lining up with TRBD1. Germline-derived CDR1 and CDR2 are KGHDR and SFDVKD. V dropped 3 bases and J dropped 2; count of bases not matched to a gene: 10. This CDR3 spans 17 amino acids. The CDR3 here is CATSDPNRDRDPYEQYF. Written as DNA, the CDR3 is TGTGCCACCAGTGATCCAAACCGGGACAGGGACCCCTACGAGCAGTACTTC.

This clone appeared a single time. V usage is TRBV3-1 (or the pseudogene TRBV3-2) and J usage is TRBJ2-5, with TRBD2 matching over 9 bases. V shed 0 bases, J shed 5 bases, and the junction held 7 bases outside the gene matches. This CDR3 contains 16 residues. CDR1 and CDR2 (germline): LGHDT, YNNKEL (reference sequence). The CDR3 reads CASSQEYSGGRETQYF. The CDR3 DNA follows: TGTGCCAGCAGCCAAGAGTACAGCGGGGGGCGGGAGACCCAGTACTTC.

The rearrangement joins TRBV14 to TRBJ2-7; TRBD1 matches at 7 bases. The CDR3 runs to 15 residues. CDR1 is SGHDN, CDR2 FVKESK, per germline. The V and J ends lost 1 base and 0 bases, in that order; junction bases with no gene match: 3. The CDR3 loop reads CASSQGSGGSYEQYF. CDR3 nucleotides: TGTGCCAGCAGCCAAGGTTCAGGGGGCTCCTACGAGCAGTACTTC. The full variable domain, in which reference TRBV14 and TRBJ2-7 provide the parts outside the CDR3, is EAGVTQFPSHSVIEKGQTVTLRCDPISGHDNLYWYRRVMGKEIKFLLHFVKESKQDESGMPNNRFLAERTGGTYSTLKVQPAELEDSGVYFCASSQGSGGSYEQYFGPGTRLTVT.

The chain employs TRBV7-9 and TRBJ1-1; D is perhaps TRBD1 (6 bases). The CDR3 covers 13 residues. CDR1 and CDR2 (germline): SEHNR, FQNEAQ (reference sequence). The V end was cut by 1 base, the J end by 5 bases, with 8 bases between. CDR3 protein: CASSLDQGTEAFF. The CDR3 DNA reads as TGTGCCAGCAGCTTAGACCAGGGGACTGAAGCTTTCTTT.

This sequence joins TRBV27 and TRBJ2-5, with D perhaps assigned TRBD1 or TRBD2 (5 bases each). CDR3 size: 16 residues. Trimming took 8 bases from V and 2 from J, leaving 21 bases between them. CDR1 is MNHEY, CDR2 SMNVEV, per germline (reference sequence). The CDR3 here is CASVSFSGAGQETQYF. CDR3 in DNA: TGTGCCAGCGTATCCTTTTCCGGGGCAGGTCAAGAGACCCAGTACTTC.

The CDR3: CASSLGGLAGPSYNEQFF. DNA for the CDR3: TGCGCCAGCAGCTTGGGGGGACTAGCGGGCCCCTCCTACAATGAGCAGTTCTTC. The chain couples TRBV5-1 to TRBJ2-1, with 12 bases lining up with TRBD2. V shed 0 bases, J shed 0 bases, and the junction held 4 bases outside the gene matches. In germline, CDR1 is SGHRS, CDR2 YFSETQ. This CDR3 comprises 18 residues.

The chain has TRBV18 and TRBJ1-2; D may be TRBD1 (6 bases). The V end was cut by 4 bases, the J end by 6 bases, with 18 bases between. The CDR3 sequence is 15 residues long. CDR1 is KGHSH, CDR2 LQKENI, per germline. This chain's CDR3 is CASSRGGGADHGYTF. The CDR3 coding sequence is TGTGCCAGCTCACGAGGAGGGGGGGCCGATCATGGCTACACCTTC. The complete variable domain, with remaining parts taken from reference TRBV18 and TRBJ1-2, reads NAGVMQNPRHLVRRRGQEARLRCSPMKGHSHVYWYRQLPEEGLKFMVYLQKENIIDESGMPKERFSAEFPKEGPSILRIQQVVRGDSAAYFCASSRGGGADHGYTFGSGTRLTVV.

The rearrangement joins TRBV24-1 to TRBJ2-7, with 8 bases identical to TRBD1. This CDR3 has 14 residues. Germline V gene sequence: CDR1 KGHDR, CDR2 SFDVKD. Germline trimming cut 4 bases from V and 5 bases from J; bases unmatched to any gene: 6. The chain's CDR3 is CATSDPGQGDEQYF. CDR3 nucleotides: TGTGCCACCAGTGACCCCGGACAGGGTGACGAGCAGTACTTC.

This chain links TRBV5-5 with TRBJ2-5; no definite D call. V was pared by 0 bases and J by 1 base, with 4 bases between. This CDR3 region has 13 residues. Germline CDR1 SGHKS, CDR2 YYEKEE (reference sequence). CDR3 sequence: CASSLAPQETQYF. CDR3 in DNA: TGTGCCAGCAGCTTGGCCCCCCAAGAGACCCAGTACTTC.

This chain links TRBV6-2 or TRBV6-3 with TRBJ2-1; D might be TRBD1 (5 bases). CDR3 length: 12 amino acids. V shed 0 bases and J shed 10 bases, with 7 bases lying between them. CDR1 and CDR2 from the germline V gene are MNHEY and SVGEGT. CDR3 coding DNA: TGTGCCAGCAGTTACTCGGGGCGAGAGCAGTTCTTC. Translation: CASSYSGREQFF.

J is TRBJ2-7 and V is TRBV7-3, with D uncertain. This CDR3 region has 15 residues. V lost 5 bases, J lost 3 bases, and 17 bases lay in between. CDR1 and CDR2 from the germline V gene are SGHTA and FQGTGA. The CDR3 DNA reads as TGTGCCAGCAGCGGTCAGCCCAGGACGAACTACGAGCAGTACTTC. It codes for CASSGQPRTNYEQYF.